The 10 T cell receptor beta chains below all came from one sample that was sequenced in a study of T cells after yellow fever vaccination. TCRdb processed the 5' RACE reads anew with MiXCR; each CDR3 protein has one entry. The data hold a few hundred thousand distinct CDR3 sequences, with around a tenth observed a single time. This specimen consisted of PBMCs, obtained on the day of the first yellow fever vaccination. These receptors came from a man aged 18 to 29 who received the YFV17D yellow fever vaccine.

In its sample, this clonotype was seen a few times. This sequence joins TRBV7-2 and TRBJ1-1; D is unclear. V gave up 4 bases and J gave up 8 bases, with 8 bases separating them. The V gene's germline CDR1 is SGHTA and CDR2 FQGNSA. The CDR3 consists of 11 residues. The chain's CDR3 is CASSSNSEAFF. The DNA for the CDR3 is TGTGCCAGCAGCTCCAACTCAGAAGCTTTCTTT.

This clonotype was picked up a small number of times. The V call is TRBV4-3, the J call TRBJ2-1, with D possibly TRBD2 on 6 matching bases. The CDR3 consists of 16 residues. Looked up from germline, CDR1 is LGHNA and CDR2 is YSLEER. Between the trimmed V and J ends, which lost 0 bases and 7 bases, there was a span of 16 bases. This CDR3 is CASSQDPLAGGNEQFF. The CDR3 DNA reads TGCGCCAGCAGCCAAGATCCACTAGCTGGGGGTAATGAGCAGTTCTTC.

This rearrangement joins TRBV28 to TRBJ1-1, with unresolved D. Germline assignment: CDR1 MDHEN and CDR2 SYDVKM. This CDR3 is built from 12 residues. Trimming took off 11 bases at V and 1 base at J, with 11 bases between the two ends. In DNA, the CDR3 is TGTGCCGGAACGGATGGGAACACTGAAGCTTTCTTT. It yields the protein CAGTDGNTEAFF.

Only a few counts were recorded for this clonotype. The chain combines TRBV20-1 with TRBJ2-6; unclear D gene. The V end lost 0 bases, the J end lost 4 bases, and 4 bases lay between the germline ends. The V gene's germline CDR1 is DFQATT and CDR2 SNEGSKA (reference sequence). The CDR3 sequence is 13 residues long. CDR3 amino acids: CSARESGANVLTF. The CDR3 nucleotides read TGCAGTGCTAGAGAATCCGGGGCCAACGTCCTGACTTTC.

V and J are TRBV5-4 and TRBJ2-2; maybe TRBD2 (6 bases). CDR3 length: 15 residues. Between the trimmed V and J ends, which lost 4 bases and 2 bases, there was a span of 12 bases. Germline V CDR1 and CDR2: SGHNT, YYREEE (reference sequence). In DNA form, the CDR3 reads TGTGCCAGCAGCCACATCGGGGGAAACACCGGGGAGCTGTTTTTT. Protein sequence: CASSHIGGNTGELFF.

In DNA, the CDR3 is TGTGCCAGCAGTACCGACGGGACGAACACTGAAGCTTTCTTT. Encoded protein: CASSTDGTNTEAFF. The rearrangement uses TRBV12-3 or TRBV12-4 and TRBJ1-1; D might be TRBD1 (5 bases). The CDR3 length is 14 residues. V lost 5 bases and J 1 base, leaving 11 bases between the germline ends.

A few counts support this clonotype. The chain couples TRBV28 to TRBJ2-7, with D perhaps given as TRBD1 or TRBD2 (5 bases each). In germline, CDR1 is MDHEN, CDR2 SYDVKM. The CDR3 loop spans 17 amino acids. Trimming cost V 3 bases and J 2 bases, with 20 bases left between them. CDR3 protein: CASSFPVGPILTYEQYV. The CDR3, as DNA: TGTGCCAGCAGTTTTCCTGTGGGACCCATTCTGACCTACGAGCAGTACGTC.

This clonotype came up a few times. This chain connects TRBV5-1 to TRBJ2-3, with TRBD2 identical over 10 bases. The CDR3 has 15 residues. Looked up from germline, CDR1 is SGHRS and CDR2 is YFSETQ. J lost 6 bases, V lost 2 bases, and 6 bases had no gene match. The CDR3 DNA follows: TGCGCCAGCAGCTTAGCGGGGGGGCCTTCGGATACGCAGTATTTT. Its protein product is CASSLAGGPSDTQYF.

The chain links TRBV5-4 to TRBJ2-1, with D tentatively TRBD2 (5 bases). CDR1 is SGHNT, CDR2 YYREEE, per germline (reference sequence). CDR3 length: 16 amino acids. V was cut by 4 bases and J by 0 bases, with 14 bases left in between. The CDR3 region is CASSLVASPSYNEQFF. The CDR3 nucleotides are TGTGCCAGCAGCCTGGTCGCTAGCCCCTCCTACAATGAGCAGTTCTTC.

The J gene is TRBJ2-5, the V gene TRBV28, with TRBD2 matching over 9 bases. Germline V gives CDR1 MDHEN, CDR2 SYDVKM. The CDR3 has 16 amino acids. V lost 3 bases, J lost 4 bases, and 9 bases stayed unmatched. This chain's CDR3 is CASSLWLAGRGETQYF. CDR3 sequence (DNA): TGTGCCAGCAGTTTGTGGCTAGCGGGGAGGGGAGAGACCCAGTACTTC.